The 15 T cell receptor beta chains in this list originate from one sample, sequenced in a study of control samples from healthy donors and cancer patients (dated by TCRdb to 2020 to 2021). Preparation of the library involved the immunoSEQ multiplex PCR assay. Sourced from immuneACCESS, this table was stored by TCRdb with only in-frame sequences that have V and J called. A share of the clones is absent; for the studies checked, an unresolved V gene accounts for under half, and the remainder has no known explanation. The sample table shows more than 150,000 clones, and roughly nine tenths are seen once. In total, the top ten clones hold approximately 0.7% of the sample. The sequenced sample was blood. The source is a young woman in good health.

V is TRBV28 and J is TRBJ2-3; TRBD2 is a possible D gene (6 bases). Germline CDR1 reads MDHEN; CDR2 reads SYDVKM. With 3 bases removed from V and 6 bases from J, the gap between germline ends came to 22 bases. This CDR3 comprises 17 residues. The CDR3 loop reads CASSFTKAGPFADTQYF. The CDR3, as DNA: TGTGCCAGCAGTTTTACAAAGGCGGGACCATTCGCGGATACGCAGTATTTT.

V is TRBV28 and J is TRBJ2-7, with 8 positions matching TRBD1. In germline, CDR1 is MDHEN, CDR2 SYDVKM. The J segment lost 2 bases and the V segment lost 4 bases, leaving 7 bases of the junction unmatched. The length of the CDR3 is 15 residues. In DNA form, the CDR3 reads TGTGCCAGCAGTTCCCTTGGACAGGGACCCTACGAGCAGTACTTC. This sequence encodes CASSSLGQGPYEQYF.

This sequence joins TRBV6-6 and TRBJ1-6, with D possibly TRBD1 on 5 matching bases. CDR1 is MNHNY and CDR2 is SVGAGI in the germline V gene (reference sequence). Trimming shortened V by 2 bases and J by 6 bases, and 11 bases separated the two germline ends. The CDR3 has 15 amino acids. CDR3 protein: CASSYEGLSNSPLHF. As DNA, the CDR3 is TGTGCCAGCAGTTACGAGGGGCTAAGTAATTCACCCCTCCACTTT.

The chain has TRBV6-5 and TRBJ2-6; possible D gene TRBD1, 6 bases. The CDR3 contains 15 residues. CDR1 and CDR2 (germline): MNHEY, SVGAGI. V was cut by 9 bases and J by 0 bases, with 12 bases left in between. CDR3 sequence (DNA): TGTGCCAGTACGGGACAAACCTCTGGGGCCAACGTCCTGACTTTC. Protein sequence: CASTGQTSGANVLTF.

The V and J genes are TRBV7-8 and TRBJ2-5; no firm D call. V gave up 4 bases and J gave up 4 bases, with 10 bases separating them. The CDR3 covers 13 residues. CDR1 is SGHVS, CDR2 FQNEAQ, per germline. CDR3 protein: CASSSGSGETQYF. CDR3 DNA sequence: TGTGCCAGCAGCTCAGGTTCGGGAGAGACCCAGTACTTC.

This chain uses TRBV19 with TRBJ1-3; D is ambiguous. Germline CDR1 is LNHDA and CDR2 is SQIVND (reference sequence). The CDR3 contains 14 residues. V gave up 5 bases and J gave up 0 bases, with 8 bases separating them. CDR3 coding DNA: TGTGCCAGTAGTTACGAGGGCTCTGGAAACACCATATATTTT. Protein sequence: CASSYEGSGNTIYF.

The gene calls are TRBV7-9 and TRBJ2-1, with 12 bases identical to TRBD2. The V gene end was trimmed by 1 base and the J gene end by 2 bases; junction bases not matched to a gene: 9. The CDR3 is made up of 19 amino acids. The germline gives CDR1 SEHNR, CDR2 FQNEAQ (reference sequence). CDR3 DNA: TGTGCCAGCAGCTTAGATTATCTAGCGGGAGGGATCGCCTACAATGAGCAGTTCTTC. Translating it yields CASSLDYLAGGIAYNEQFF.

The rearrangement uses TRBV4-3 and TRBJ2-3, with D unclear. This CDR3 is 16 amino acids long. Per the germline V gene, CDR1 is LGHNA and CDR2 is YSLEER. V was shortened by 1 base and J by 3 bases, with 14 bases between the two germline ends. CDR3 bases: TGCGCCAGCAGCCAAGCGAACCGGTTTGGTACAGATACGCAGTATTTT. Its translation is CASSQANRFGTDTQYF.

The rearrangement links TRBV28 to TRBJ1-4; D is perhaps TRBD1 (5 bases). The germline V and J ends were trimmed by 3 bases and 2 bases, with 10 bases remaining between them. Germline-derived CDR1 and CDR2 are MDHEN and SYDVKM. The CDR3 length is 15 residues. The CDR3 nucleotides read TGTGCCAGCAGTTTGGGGGGGACCACTAATGAAAAACTGTTTTTT. This encodes CASSLGGTTNEKLFF.

This sequence joins TRBV24-1 and TRBJ1-2; 7 bases are shared with TRBD1. The trim removed 6 bases at V and 10 bases at J, leaving 7 bases unmatched. CDR1 is KGHDR and CDR2 is SFDVKD in the germline V gene. CDR3 length equals 12 residues. CDR3 sequence reads: CATSLKGQVYTF. The CDR3 DNA reads TGTGCCACCAGTCTAAAAGGACAGGTCTACACCTTC.

CDR3 loop: CASSFRTGGTGSPTEAFF. The CDR3 DNA reads as TGTGCCAGCAGCTTCCGGACAGGGGGCACTGGTAGTCCGACTGAAGCTTTCTTT. The chain carries TRBV7-9 and TRBJ1-1; 11 bases match TRBD1. CDR1 is SEHNR and CDR2 is FQNEAQ in the germline V gene (reference sequence). Trimming removed 3 bases from V and 5 bases from J; junction bases left unmatched: 14. CDR3 length: 18 residues.

The chain couples TRBV7-8 to TRBJ2-1; D tentatively fits TRBD1 or TRBD2 (5 bases each). Germline V gene lookup returns CDR1 SGHVS and CDR2 FQNEAQ. The CDR3 sequence is 15 residues long. V lost 0 bases, J lost 4 bases, and 10 bases lay in between. CDR3 in amino acids: CASSLAGDGYNEQFF. The DNA of the CDR3 is TGTGCCAGCAGCTTAGCGGGGGACGGATACAATGAGCAGTTCTTC.

This chain joins TRBV10-3 and TRBJ1-1, with D possibly matching TRBD1 (6 bases). Trimming shortened V by 5 bases and J by 1 base, and 14 bases separated the two germline ends. CDR3 size: 15 residues. CDR1 and CDR2 from the germline V gene are ENHRY and SYGVKD. The CDR3 sequence is CAISRAPRGNTEAFF. In DNA form, the CDR3 reads TGTGCCATCAGTAGAGCCCCCAGGGGGAACACTGAAGCTTTCTTT.

The chain links TRBV15 to TRBJ2-1; possibly TRBD2 for D (6 bases). Trimming shortened V by 8 bases and J by 4 bases, and 15 bases separated the two germline ends. The CDR3 spans 14 residues. Germline V lookup: CDR1 LNHNV, CDR2 YYDKDF (reference sequence). The CDR3 here is CATEEGMGYNEQFF. In DNA form, the CDR3 reads TGTGCCACCGAGGAGGGGATGGGTTACAATGAGCAGTTCTTC. Full variable domain (remainder filled in from reference TRBV15 and TRBJ2-1): DAMVIQNPRYQVTQFGKPVTLSCSQTLNHNVMYWYQQKSSQAPKLLFHYYDKDFNNEADTPDNFQSRRPNTSFCFLDIRSPGLGDTAMYLCATEEGMGYNEQFFGPGTRLTVL.

The chain links TRBV19 to TRBJ1-3, with D possibly matching TRBD1 (6 bases). V was pared by 7 bases and J by 7 bases, with 11 bases between. Per germline, CDR1 LNHDA and CDR2 SQIVND (reference sequence). This CDR3 region has 12 residues. The CDR3 nucleotides are TGTGCCAGTAACGGGGGCGGTAACACCATATATTTT. Its protein product is CASNGGGNTIYF.